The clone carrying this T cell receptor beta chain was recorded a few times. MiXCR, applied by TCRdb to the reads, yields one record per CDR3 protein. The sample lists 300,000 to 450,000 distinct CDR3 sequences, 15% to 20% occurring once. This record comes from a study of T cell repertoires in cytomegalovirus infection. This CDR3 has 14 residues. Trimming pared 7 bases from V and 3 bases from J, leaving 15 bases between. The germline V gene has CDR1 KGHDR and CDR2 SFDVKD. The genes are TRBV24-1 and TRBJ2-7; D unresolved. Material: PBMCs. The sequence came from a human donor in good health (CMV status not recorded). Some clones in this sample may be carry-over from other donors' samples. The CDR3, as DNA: TGTGCCACCAGGCAATCGGTAGATCTCTACGAGCAGTACTTC. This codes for CATRQSVDLYEQYF.